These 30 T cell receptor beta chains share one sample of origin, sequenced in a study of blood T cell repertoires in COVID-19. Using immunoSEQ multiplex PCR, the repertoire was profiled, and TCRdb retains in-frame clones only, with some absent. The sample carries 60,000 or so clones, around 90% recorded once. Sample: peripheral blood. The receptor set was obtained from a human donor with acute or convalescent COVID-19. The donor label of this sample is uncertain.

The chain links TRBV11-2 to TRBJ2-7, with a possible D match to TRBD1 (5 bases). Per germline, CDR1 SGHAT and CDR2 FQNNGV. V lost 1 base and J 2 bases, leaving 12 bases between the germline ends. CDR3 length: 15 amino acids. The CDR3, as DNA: TGTGCCAGCAGCTTAGGGACATCTGAAACCTACGAGCAGTACTTC. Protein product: CASSLGTSETYEQYF. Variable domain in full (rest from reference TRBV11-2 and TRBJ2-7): EAGVAQSPRYKIIEKRQSVAFWCNPISGHATLYWYQQILGQGPKLLIQFQNNGVVDDSQLPKDRFSAERLKGVDSTLKIQPAKLEDSAVYLCASSLGTSETYEQYFGPGTRLTVT.

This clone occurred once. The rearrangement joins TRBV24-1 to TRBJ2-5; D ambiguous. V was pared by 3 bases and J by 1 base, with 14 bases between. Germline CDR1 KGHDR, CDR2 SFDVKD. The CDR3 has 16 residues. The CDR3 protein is CATSDPTEDLQETQYF. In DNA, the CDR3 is TGTGCCACCAGTGATCCTACAGAAGACCTCCAAGAGACCCAGTACTTC.

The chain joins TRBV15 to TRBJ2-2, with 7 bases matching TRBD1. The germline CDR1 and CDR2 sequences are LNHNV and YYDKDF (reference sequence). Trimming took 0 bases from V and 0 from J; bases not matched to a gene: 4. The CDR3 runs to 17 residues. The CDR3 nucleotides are TGTGCCACCAGCAGAGAAGGCGGACAGGCGAACACCGGGGAGCTGTTTTTT. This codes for CATSREGGQANTGELFF.

The CDR3 here is CASSRSQGQETQYF. The CDR3 DNA reads TGTGCCAGCAGCCGGTCTCAGGGACAGGAGACCCAGTACTTC. This chain links TRBV14 with TRBJ2-5, with TRBD1 identical over 7 bases. There are 14 residues in the CDR3. Germline V gene lookup returns CDR1 SGHDN and CDR2 FVKESK. With 4 bases clipped from V and 5 bases from J, the junction kept 7 bases outside the gene matches. The complete variable domain, with remaining parts taken from reference TRBV14 and TRBJ2-5, reads EAGVTQFPSHSVIEKGQTVTLRCDPISGHDNLYWYRRVMGKEIKFLLHFVKESKQDESGMPNNRFLAERTGGTYSTLKVQPAELEDSGVYFCASSRSQGQETQYFGPGTRLLVL.

In DNA, the CDR3 is TGTGCCAGCAGCTTAGGTCCGGGGGGACAAGAGACCCAGTACTTC. Residues: CASSLGPGGQETQYF. This chain joins TRBV11-2 and TRBJ2-5; TRBD2 agrees at 7 bases. The CDR3 covers 15 residues. V lost 1 base, J lost 2 bases, and 4 bases stayed unmatched. Looked up from germline, CDR1 is SGHAT and CDR2 is FQNNGV. The whole variable domain, remainder taken from reference TRBV11-2 and TRBJ2-5, is EAGVAQSPRYKIIEKRQSVAFWCNPISGHATLYWYQQILGQGPKLLIQFQNNGVVDDSQLPKDRFSAERLKGVDSTLKIQPAKLEDSAVYLCASSLGPGGQETQYFGPGTRLLVL.

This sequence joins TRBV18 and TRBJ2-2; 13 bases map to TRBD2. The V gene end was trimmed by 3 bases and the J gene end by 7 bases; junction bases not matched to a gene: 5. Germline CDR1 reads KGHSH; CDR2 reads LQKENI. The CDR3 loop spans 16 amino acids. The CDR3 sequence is CASSPRTSGSGGELFF. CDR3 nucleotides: TGTGCCAGCTCACCTCGGACTAGCGGGAGTGGCGGGGAGCTGTTTTTT.

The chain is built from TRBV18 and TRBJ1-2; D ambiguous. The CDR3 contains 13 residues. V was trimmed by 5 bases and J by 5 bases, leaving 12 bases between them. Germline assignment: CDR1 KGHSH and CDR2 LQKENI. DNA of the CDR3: TGTGCCAGCTCATCGACATCAGAATATGGCTACACCTTC. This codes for CASSSTSEYGYTF.

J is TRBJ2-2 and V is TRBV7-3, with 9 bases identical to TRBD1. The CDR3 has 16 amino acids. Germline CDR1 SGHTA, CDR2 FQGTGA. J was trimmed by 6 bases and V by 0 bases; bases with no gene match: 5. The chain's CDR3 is CASSLTSDRGAGELFF. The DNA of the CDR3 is TGTGCCAGCAGCTTAACGTCGGACAGGGGAGCCGGGGAGCTGTTTTTT.

CDR3 in amino acids: CASTPVGARYEQYF. CDR3 DNA: TGTGCCAGCACCCCGGTGGGGGCGCGGTACGAGCAGTACTTC. V and J are TRBV6-6 and TRBJ2-7, with D tentatively TRBD1 (6 bases). The ends were cut back, 7 bases at V and 4 bases at J, with 17 bases in the middle. The V gene's germline CDR1 is MNHNY and CDR2 SVGAGI (reference sequence). The CDR3 runs to 14 residues.

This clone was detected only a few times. CDR3 DNA sequence: TGTGCCAGCATTTGGGAGAGTAACACTGAAGCTTTCTTT. Translating it yields CASIWESNTEAFF. The chain couples TRBV2 to TRBJ1-1, with D hard to call. The CDR3 consists of 13 residues. The V gene's germline CDR1 is SNHLY and CDR2 FYNNEI. V was clipped by 7 bases and J by 2 bases, with 11 bases between them.

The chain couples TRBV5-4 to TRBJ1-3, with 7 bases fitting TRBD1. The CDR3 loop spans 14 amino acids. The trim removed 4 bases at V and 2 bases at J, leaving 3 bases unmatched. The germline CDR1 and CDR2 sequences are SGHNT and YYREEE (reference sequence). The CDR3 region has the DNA TGTGCCAGCAGCCGACAGGGTACTGGAAACACCATATATTTT. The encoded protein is CASSRQGTGNTIYF.

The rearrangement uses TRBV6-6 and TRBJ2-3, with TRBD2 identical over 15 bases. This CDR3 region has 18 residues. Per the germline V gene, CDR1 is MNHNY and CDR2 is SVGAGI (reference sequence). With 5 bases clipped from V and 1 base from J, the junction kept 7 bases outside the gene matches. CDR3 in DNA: TGTGCCAGCAGTCGACCGGGACTAGCGGGGGGTCGCACAGATACGCAGTATTTT. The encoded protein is CASSRPGLAGGRTDTQYF.

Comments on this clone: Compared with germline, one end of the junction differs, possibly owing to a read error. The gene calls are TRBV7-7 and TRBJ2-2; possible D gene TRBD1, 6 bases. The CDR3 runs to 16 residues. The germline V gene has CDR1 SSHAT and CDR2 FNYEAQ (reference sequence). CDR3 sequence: CASSLGTYTNTGELFF. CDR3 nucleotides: TGTGCTAGCAGCCTCGGGACATATACGAACACCGGGGAGCTGTTTTTT. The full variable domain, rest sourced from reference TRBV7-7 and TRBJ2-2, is GAGVSQSPRYKVTKRGQDVTLRCDPISSHATLYWYQQALGQGPEFLTYFNYEAQPDKSGLPSDRFSAERPEGSISTLTIQRTEQRDSAMYRCASSLGTYTNTGELFFGEGSRLTVL.

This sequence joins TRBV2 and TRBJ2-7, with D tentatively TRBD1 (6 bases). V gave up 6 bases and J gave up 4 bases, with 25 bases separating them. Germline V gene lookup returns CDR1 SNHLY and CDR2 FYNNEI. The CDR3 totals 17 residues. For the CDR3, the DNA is TGTGCCAGCAGCGGGACCGGGACAAGGGTGAACCTATACGAGCAGTACTTC. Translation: CASSGTGTRVNLYEQYF.

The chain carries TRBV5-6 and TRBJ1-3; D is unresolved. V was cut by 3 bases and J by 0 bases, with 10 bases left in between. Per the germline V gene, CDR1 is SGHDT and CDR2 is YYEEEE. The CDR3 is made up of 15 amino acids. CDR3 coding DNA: TGTGCCAGCAGCTGGGCAACGGTCTCTGGAAACACCATATATTTT. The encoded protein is CASSWATVSGNTIYF.

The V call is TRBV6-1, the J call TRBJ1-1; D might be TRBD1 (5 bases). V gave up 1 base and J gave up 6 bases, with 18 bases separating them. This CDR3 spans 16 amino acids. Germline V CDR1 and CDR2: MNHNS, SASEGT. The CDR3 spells CASSEETRTNRPEAFF. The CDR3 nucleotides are TGTGCCAGCAGTGAAGAGACTCGGACAAATCGTCCTGAAGCTTTCTTT.

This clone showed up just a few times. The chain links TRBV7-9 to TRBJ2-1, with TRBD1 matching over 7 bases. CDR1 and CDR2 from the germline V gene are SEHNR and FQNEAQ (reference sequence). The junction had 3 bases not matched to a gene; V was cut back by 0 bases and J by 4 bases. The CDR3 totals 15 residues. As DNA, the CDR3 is TGTGCCAGCAGCTTAGCACAGGGGAGTTACAATGAGCAGTTCTTC. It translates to CASSLAQGSYNEQFF.

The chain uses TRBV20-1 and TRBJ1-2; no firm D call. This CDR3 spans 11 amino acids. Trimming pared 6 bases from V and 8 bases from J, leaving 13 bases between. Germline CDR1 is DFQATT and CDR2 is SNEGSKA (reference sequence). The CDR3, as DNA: TGCAGTGCAAGGGAGGCTTTGGGCTACACCTTC. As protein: CSAREALGYTF.

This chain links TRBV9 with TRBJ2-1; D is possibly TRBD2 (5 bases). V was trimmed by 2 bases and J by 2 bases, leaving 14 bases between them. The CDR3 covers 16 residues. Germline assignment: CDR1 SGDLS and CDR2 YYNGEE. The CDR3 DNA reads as TGTGCCAGCAGCGTTAACTCGGGAAGAGCCTACAATGAGCAGTTCTTC. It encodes CASSVNSGRAYNEQFF. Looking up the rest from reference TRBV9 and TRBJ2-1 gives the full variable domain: DSGVTQTPKHLITATGQRVTLRCSPRSGDLSVYWYQQSLDQGLQFLIQYYNGEERAKGNILERFSAQQFPDLHSELNLSSLELGDSALYFCASSVNSGRAYNEQFFGPGTRLTVL.

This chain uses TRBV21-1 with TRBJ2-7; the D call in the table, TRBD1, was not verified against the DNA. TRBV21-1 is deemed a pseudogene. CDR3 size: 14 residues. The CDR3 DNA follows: TGTGCCAGCAGCAATCCACGGGACAGGGACGAGCAGTACTTC. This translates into CASSNPRDRDEQYF.

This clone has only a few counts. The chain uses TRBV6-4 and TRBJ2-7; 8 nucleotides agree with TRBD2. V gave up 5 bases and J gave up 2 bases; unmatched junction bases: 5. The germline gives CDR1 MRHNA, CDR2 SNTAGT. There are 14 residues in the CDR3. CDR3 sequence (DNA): TGTGCCAGCAGTAGGCGGGAGGACGCCTACGAGCAGTACGTC. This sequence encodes CASSRREDAYEQYV.

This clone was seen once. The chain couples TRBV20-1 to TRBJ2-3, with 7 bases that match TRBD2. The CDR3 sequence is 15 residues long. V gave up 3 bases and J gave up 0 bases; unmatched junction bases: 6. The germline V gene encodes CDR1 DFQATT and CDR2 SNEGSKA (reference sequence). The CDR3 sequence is CSASFRRESTDTQYF. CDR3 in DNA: TGCAGTGCTAGTTTTCGGCGGGAGAGCACAGATACGCAGTATTTT.

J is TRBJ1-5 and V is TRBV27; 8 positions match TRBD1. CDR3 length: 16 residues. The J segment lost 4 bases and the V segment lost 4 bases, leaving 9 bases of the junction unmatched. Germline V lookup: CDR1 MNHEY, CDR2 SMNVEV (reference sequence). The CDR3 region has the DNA TGTGCCAGCAGTTATTTCCCAGGGGGCCGGAATCAGCCCCAGCATTTT. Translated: CASSYFPGGRNQPQHF.

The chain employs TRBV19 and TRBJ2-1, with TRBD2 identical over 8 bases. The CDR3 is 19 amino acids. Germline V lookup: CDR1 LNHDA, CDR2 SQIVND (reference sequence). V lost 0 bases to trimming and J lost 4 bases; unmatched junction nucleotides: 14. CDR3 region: CASSIDLGTGTRRYNEQFF. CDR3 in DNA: TGTGCCAGTAGTATAGATTTGGGGACCGGGACTAGGAGATACAATGAGCAGTTCTTC. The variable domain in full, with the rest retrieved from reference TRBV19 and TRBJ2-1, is DGGITQSPKYLFRKEGQNVTLSCEQNLNHDAMYWYRQDPGQGLRLIYYSQIVNDFQKGDIAEGYSVSREKKESFPLTVTSAQKNPTAFYLCASSIDLGTGTRRYNEQFFGPGTRLTVL.

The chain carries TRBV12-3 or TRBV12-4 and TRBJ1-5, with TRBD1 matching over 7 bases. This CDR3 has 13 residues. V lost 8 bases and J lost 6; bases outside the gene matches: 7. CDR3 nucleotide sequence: TGTGCCAGCGAAAACAGGGGAGGTCAGCCCCAGCATTTT. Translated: CASENRGGQPQHF.

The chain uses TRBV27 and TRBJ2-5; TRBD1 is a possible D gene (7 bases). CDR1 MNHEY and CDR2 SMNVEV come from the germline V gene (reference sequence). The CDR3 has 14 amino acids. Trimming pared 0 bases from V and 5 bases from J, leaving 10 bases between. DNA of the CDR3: TGTGCCAGCAGTTTATCGACAGGGAGGGAGACCCAGTACTTC. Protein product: CASSLSTGRETQYF.

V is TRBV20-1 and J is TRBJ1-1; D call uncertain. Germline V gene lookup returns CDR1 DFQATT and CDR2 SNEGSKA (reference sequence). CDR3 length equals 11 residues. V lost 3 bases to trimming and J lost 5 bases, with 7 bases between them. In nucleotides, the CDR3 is TGCAGTGCTAGCCGGGGAACTGAAGCTTTCTTT. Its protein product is CSASRGTEAFF.

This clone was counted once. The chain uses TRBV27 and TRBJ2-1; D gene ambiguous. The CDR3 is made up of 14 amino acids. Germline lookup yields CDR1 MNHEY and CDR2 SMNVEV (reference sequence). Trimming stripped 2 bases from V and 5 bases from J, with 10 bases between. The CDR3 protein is CASSLNMVNNEQFF. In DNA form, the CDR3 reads TGTGCCAGCAGTTTAAACATGGTTAACAATGAGCAGTTCTTC.

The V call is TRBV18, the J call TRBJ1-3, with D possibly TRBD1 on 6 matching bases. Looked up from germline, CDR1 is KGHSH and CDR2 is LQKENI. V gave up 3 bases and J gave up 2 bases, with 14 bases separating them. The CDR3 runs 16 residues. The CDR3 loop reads CASSPTGNPPGNTIYF. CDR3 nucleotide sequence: TGTGCCAGCTCACCTACAGGGAATCCACCTGGAAACACCATATATTTT.

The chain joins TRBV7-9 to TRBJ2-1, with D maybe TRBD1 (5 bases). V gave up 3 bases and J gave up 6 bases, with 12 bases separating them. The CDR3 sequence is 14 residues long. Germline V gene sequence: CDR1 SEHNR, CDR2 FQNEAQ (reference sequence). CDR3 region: CASSFRAGINEQFF. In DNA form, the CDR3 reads TGTGCCAGCAGCTTCCGGGCAGGGATCAATGAGCAGTTCTTC.